A selection of T cell receptor beta chains follows, all from one sample in a study of metastatic and nonmetastatic thyroid tumors. TCRdb re-processed the PCR reads through MiXCR. This repertoire shows around 34,000 clones, over 12% found once; its top ten account for under 20%. Specimen: blood. These receptors originate from a male donor with papillary thyroid cancer or a benign thyroid nodule (not recorded which). Some clones in this sample may be carry-over from other donors' samples. Both conserved end residues are part of each CDR3. A D gene is named only where the DNA matches it firmly. Clone size is given for some rows only: seen once, a few or many times, or a class if the clone is expanded.

cdr3_nt: TGTGCCACCAGCACAGACAGTGCCAAAAACATTCAGTACTTC; cdr3_aa: CATSTDSAKNIQYF; clone_size: many; d_call: .; v_call: TRBV15; j_call: TRBJ2-4
cdr3_nt: TGTGCCAGCACCTCAGGACAGGGGGCAACAGATACGCAGTATTTT; cdr3_aa: CASTSGQGATDTQYF; clone_size: .; d_call: TRBD1; v_call: TRBV6-1; j_call: TRBJ2-3
cdr3_nt: TGCAGCGTTACCGCGGGGGCAGATACGCAGTATTTT; cdr3_aa: CSVTAGADTQYF; clone_size: many; d_call: TRBD2; v_call: TRBV29-1; j_call: TRBJ2-3
cdr3_nt: TGTGCCAGCAGTTACTCGAAGATAGCGGGAGTCCTCGGCGAGCAGTACTTC; cdr3_aa: CASSYSKIAGVLGEQYF; clone_size: .; d_call: TRBD2; v_call: TRBV6-2/TRBV6-3; j_call: TRBJ2-7
cdr3_nt: TGCAGTGCTAGAGAATGGGGAACAGATACGCAGTATTTT; cdr3_aa: CSAREWGTDTQYF; clone_size: many; d_call: .; v_call: TRBV20-1; j_call: TRBJ2-3
cdr3_nt: TGCAGTGCCGTGGACAGTCTTAGCAATCAGCCCCAGCATTTT; cdr3_aa: CSAVDSLSNQPQHF; clone_size: many; d_call: .; v_call: TRBV20-1; j_call: TRBJ1-5
cdr3_nt: TGCGCCAGCAGCTTGCTACTTGCGGGTAACACCGGGGATCTGTTTTTT; cdr3_aa: CASSLLLAGNTGDLFF; clone_size: .; d_call: .; v_call: TRBV5-1; j_call: TRBJ2-2
cdr3_nt: TGTGCCAGCGTAGGCACAGGCTACAATGAGCAGTTCTTC; cdr3_aa: CASVGTGYNEQFF; clone_size: many; d_call: .; v_call: TRBV7-9; j_call: TRBJ2-1
cdr3_nt: TGTGCCAGCAGCCTGGACAGGGGGAAGCAGTACTTC; cdr3_aa: CASSLDRGKQYF; clone_size: many; d_call: TRBD1; v_call: TRBV6-1; j_call: TRBJ2-7
cdr3_nt: TGTGCCAGCGCGGGGGGGGACAGTAGCTCCTACAATGAGCAGTTCTTC; cdr3_aa: CASAGGDSSSYNEQFF; clone_size: many; d_call: TRBD2; v_call: TRBV7-6; j_call: TRBJ2-1
cdr3_nt: TGCGCCAGCAGCCTACCTGCGGGACAGGGGGGGGAGACCCAGTACTTC; cdr3_aa: CASSLPAGQGGETQYF; clone_size: many; d_call: TRBD1; v_call: TRBV5-1; j_call: TRBJ2-5
cdr3_nt: TGTGCCAGCAGTTTATATGTCTGGACGAACACAGATACGCAGTATTTT; cdr3_aa: CASSLYVWTNTDTQYF; clone_size: few; d_call: .; v_call: TRBV12-3/TRBV12-4; j_call: TRBJ2-3
cdr3_nt: TGTGCCAGTAGTCCCCGCGGGACAGGGGACCGGTTCACCGGGGAGCTGTTTTTT; cdr3_aa: CASSPRGTGDRFTGELFF; clone_size: many; d_call: TRBD1; v_call: TRBV19; j_call: TRBJ2-2
cdr3_nt: TGTGCCAGCAGCTTAAGGCCCGACGGTGAGCAGTTCTTC; cdr3_aa: CASSLRPDGEQFF; clone_size: many; d_call: .; v_call: TRBV11-1; j_call: TRBJ2-1
cdr3_nt: TGTGCCAGCAGCCCAGGGGACAGGGGGGACACTGAAGCTTTCTTT; cdr3_aa: CASSPGDRGDTEAFF; clone_size: many; d_call: TRBD1; v_call: TRBV7-9; j_call: TRBJ1-1
cdr3_nt: TGTGCCAGCAGCTTAGCCCCAGGGGGGGATATTGACGAGCAGTACTTC; cdr3_aa: CASSLAPGGDIDEQYF; clone_size: many; d_call: .; v_call: TRBV7-9; j_call: TRBJ2-7
cdr3_nt: TGTGCCAGCAGTTACAGGGGTTACGAGCAGTACTTC; cdr3_aa: CASSYRGYEQYF; clone_size: many; d_call: .; v_call: TRBV6-6; j_call: TRBJ2-7
cdr3_nt: TGTGCCAGCAGTTCCATACAGGCGCCGTACACTGAAGCTTTCTTT; cdr3_aa: CASSSIQAPYTEAFF; clone_size: .; d_call: .; v_call: TRBV27; j_call: TRBJ1-1
cdr3_nt: TGTGCCAGCAGACTGGACTCTCCAGGACAGCCCCAGCATTTT; cdr3_aa: CASRLDSPGQPQHF; clone_size: many; d_call: .; v_call: TRBV12-3/TRBV12-4; j_call: TRBJ1-5
cdr3_nt: TGTGCCAGCAGTTACAGGACAGGGAGGCACGAGCAGTACTTC; cdr3_aa: CASSYRTGRHEQYF; clone_size: .; d_call: TRBD1; v_call: TRBV6-5; j_call: TRBJ2-7
cdr3_nt: TGTGCCAGCAGTTTAGTTCCCTCTGGGACCAACGTCCTGACTTTC; cdr3_aa: CASSLVPSGTNVLTF; clone_size: .; d_call: .; v_call: TRBV12-3/TRBV12-4; j_call: TRBJ2-6
cdr3_nt: TGTGCCAGCAGCTCCAGACGGTGTAGCGGGAGTTTTGAGCAGTTCTTC; cdr3_aa: CASSSRRCSGSFEQFF; clone_size: .; d_call: TRBD2; v_call: TRBV11-1; j_call: TRBJ2-1
cdr3_nt: TGTGCCAGTAAGAGGGCGAACACTGAAGCTTTCTTT; cdr3_aa: CASKRANTEAFF; clone_size: many; d_call: .; v_call: TRBV19; j_call: TRBJ1-1
cdr3_nt: TGTGCCAGCAGTTACGAGGGGGCGGCCTGGGATGAGCAGTTCTTC; cdr3_aa: CASSYEGAAWDEQFF; clone_size: medium-sized; d_call: TRBD1; v_call: TRBV6-2/TRBV6-3; j_call: TRBJ2-1
cdr3_nt: TGTGCTAGTGCGCGGGGGGCAAATACGCAGTATTTT; cdr3_aa: CASARGANTQYF; clone_size: many; d_call: TRBD2; v_call: TRBV12-5; j_call: TRBJ2-3
cdr3_nt: TGTGACAGCAGCTTTTCGGGTTTGACGGTAGAGACCCAGTACTTC; cdr3_aa: CDSSFSGLTVETQYF; clone_size: .; d_call: .; v_call: TRBV7-2; j_call: TRBJ2-5
cdr3_nt: TGTGCCACCAGCAGAGAGACAGGAAACTACGAGCAGTACTTC; cdr3_aa: CATSRETGNYEQYF; clone_size: many; d_call: .; v_call: TRBV15; j_call: TRBJ2-7
cdr3_nt: TGTGCCAGCAGTGAATTTGGGGCCCTCCTTCAGCCCCAGCATTTT; cdr3_aa: CASSEFGALLQPQHF; clone_size: few; d_call: .; v_call: TRBV6-1; j_call: TRBJ1-5
cdr3_nt: TGTGCCAGCAGTTTAGGTCACATCTCTGGAAACACCATATATTTT; cdr3_aa: CASSLGHISGNTIYF; clone_size: many; d_call: .; v_call: TRBV28; j_call: TRBJ1-3
cdr3_nt: TGTGCCAGCACTGGGGGGAGAGAGCAGTACTTC; cdr3_aa: CASTGGREQYF; clone_size: few; d_call: .; v_call: TRBV6-1; j_call: TRBJ2-7
cdr3_nt: TGCAGTGCTAGAGATCAGGGAGCGGGTTCTTACGAGCAGTACTTC; cdr3_aa: CSARDQGAGSYEQYF; clone_size: many; d_call: .; v_call: TRBV20-1; j_call: TRBJ2-7
cdr3_nt: TGTGCCAGTACCTCGAATCCAGAAGAGACCCAGTACTTC; cdr3_aa: CASTSNPEETQYF; clone_size: many; d_call: .; v_call: TRBV19; j_call: TRBJ2-5
cdr3_nt: TGTGCCTGGAGAGGACAGGGTGATTTACTTACGAGGTCCAACACCGGGAAGCTGTTTTTT; cdr3_aa: CAWRGQGDLLTRSNTGKLFF; clone_size: many; d_call: TRBD1; v_call: TRBV30; j_call: TRBJ2-2
cdr3_nt: TGCGCCAGCAGCCCACAAACTAGCGGGACTAGCACAGATACGCAGTATTTT; cdr3_aa: CASSPQTSGTSTDTQYF; clone_size: many; d_call: TRBD2; v_call: TRBV4-3; j_call: TRBJ2-3
cdr3_nt: TGCGCCAGCAGCTTGGCCGACAGGACCCTCGATGAGCAGTTCTTC; cdr3_aa: CASSLADRTLDEQFF; clone_size: .; d_call: .; v_call: TRBV5-1; j_call: TRBJ2-1
cdr3_nt: TGTGCCAGCAGCTCGACTAGCGGGAGGGTTTACGAGCAGTACTTC; cdr3_aa: CASSSTSGRVYEQYF; clone_size: many; d_call: TRBD2; v_call: TRBV5-8; j_call: TRBJ2-7
cdr3_nt: TGTGCCAGCATCGATTGGGGCAGGGGCTCCTACGAGCAGTACTTC; cdr3_aa: CASIDWGRGSYEQYF; clone_size: .; d_call: .; v_call: TRBV28; j_call: TRBJ2-7
cdr3_nt: TGCGCCAGCAGCTCCGGGAGCGGAGATACGCAGTATTTT; cdr3_aa: CASSSGSGDTQYF; clone_size: many; d_call: .; v_call: TRBV5-1; j_call: TRBJ2-3
cdr3_nt: TGCAGCGTCATTAGTCGCGGGGTCGATGGCTACACCTTC; cdr3_aa: CSVISRGVDGYTF; clone_size: many; d_call: .; v_call: TRBV29-1; j_call: TRBJ1-2
cdr3_nt: TGTGCCAGCAGTTTGACGGGACGCGGCTACGAGCAGTACTTC; cdr3_aa: CASSLTGRGYEQYF; clone_size: many; d_call: .; v_call: TRBV28; j_call: TRBJ2-7
cdr3_nt: TGTGCCTGTCTGAGGGAGCCCTATGGCTACACCTTC; cdr3_aa: CACLREPYGYTF; clone_size: .; d_call: .; v_call: TRBV30; j_call: TRBJ1-2
cdr3_nt: TGCAGTGCTAGCGGTCTCCATACTAGCGGAAACAATGAGCAGTTCTTC; cdr3_aa: CSASGLHTSGNNEQFF; clone_size: .; d_call: TRBD2; v_call: TRBV20-1; j_call: TRBJ2-1
cdr3_nt: TGCGCCAGCAGCTTGGCGGGACAGGGTTATATGAACACTGAAGCTTTCTTT; cdr3_aa: CASSLAGQGYMNTEAFF; clone_size: many; d_call: TRBD1; v_call: TRBV5-1; j_call: TRBJ1-1
cdr3_nt: TGCGCCAGCAGCTTGGAGCCAGGGGGCGGGACCCTAGCCAAAAACATTCAGTACTTC; cdr3_aa: CASSLEPGGGTLAKNIQYF; clone_size: many; d_call: TRBD1; v_call: TRBV5-1; j_call: TRBJ2-4
cdr3_nt: TGTGCAAGCACCTTAGACAGCCACTACGAGCAGTACTTC; cdr3_aa: CASTLDSHYEQYF; clone_size: few; d_call: .; v_call: TRBV12-3/TRBV12-4; j_call: TRBJ2-7